This T cell receptor beta chain stems from a study of CD8 T cells in ankylosing spondylitis. One entry per CDR3 protein, called by TCRdb with MiXCR from the 5' RACE reads. The sample consists of approximately 200,000 distinct CDR3 sequences, 9.5% to 15% of them appearing once. Many counts were recorded for this clonotype. What it binds is not known. The study, taken as a whole, reports: A CD8+ phenotype characterized the disease-linked clones, which were relatively rare in peripheral blood.

The CDR3 is 15 residues long. Germline CDR1 SGHDT, CDR2 YYEEEE. V was clipped by 4 bases and J by 7 bases; unmatched bases: 6. The chain is built from TRBV5-6 and TRBJ2-1; 12 bases are a match to TRBD2. The receptor's source is a male donor with ankylosing spondylitis or in good health (not recorded which). Sequences were obtained from blood, either unsorted or a sorted T cell fraction (not recorded which). CDR3 amino acids: CASSPGLAGGNEQFF. The DNA of the CDR3 is TGTGCCAGCAGCCCCGGGCTAGCGGGAGGGAATGAGCAGTTCTTC.